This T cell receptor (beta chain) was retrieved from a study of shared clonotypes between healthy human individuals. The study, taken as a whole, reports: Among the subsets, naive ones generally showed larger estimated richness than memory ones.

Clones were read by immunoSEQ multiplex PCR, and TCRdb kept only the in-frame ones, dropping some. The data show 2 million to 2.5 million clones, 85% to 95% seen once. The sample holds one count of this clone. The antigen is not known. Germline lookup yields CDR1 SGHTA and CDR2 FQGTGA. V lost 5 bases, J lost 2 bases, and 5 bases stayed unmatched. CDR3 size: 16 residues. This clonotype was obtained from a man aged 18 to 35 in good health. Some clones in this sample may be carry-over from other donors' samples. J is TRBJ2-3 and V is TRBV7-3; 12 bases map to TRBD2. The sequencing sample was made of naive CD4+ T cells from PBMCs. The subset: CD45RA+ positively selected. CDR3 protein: CASSAGTSGYTDTQYF. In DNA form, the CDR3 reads TGTGCCAGCAGCGCCGGGACTAGCGGGTACACAGATACGCAGTATTTT.